The 19 T cell receptor beta chains reported below all come from one sample, sequenced in a study of T cells in Graves' hyperthyroidism and ophthalmopathy. RNA transcripts yielded amplified TCR beta CDR3 regions. Primed by the HTBI set, a first-round RT-PCR was run on the TCR CDR3. TCRdb used MiXCR to reprocess the multiplex PCR reads, holding one entry per CDR3 protein. Among approximately 560,000 distinct CDR3 sequences listed, 35% to 55% were seen once. The material sequenced was peripheral blood or thyroid tissue (not recorded which). Receptors were obtained from a woman aged 18-29 years with Graves' hyperthyroidism.

This clonotype was seen many times. The chain is built from TRBV7-7 and TRBJ2-5; 7 bases line up with TRBD1. Per germline, CDR1 SSHAT and CDR2 FNYEAQ (reference sequence). CDR3 size: 14 residues. The V segment lost 4 bases and the J segment 5 bases; nucleotides outside the gene matches: 7. CDR3 protein: CASSSSTGWETQYF. CDR3 bases: TGTGCCAGCAGCTCCTCGACAGGGTGGGAGACCCAGTACTTC.

The chain employs TRBV29-1 and TRBJ2-7; TRBD2 aligns across 11 bases. CDR3 length: 14 amino acids. The V gene's germline CDR1 is SQVTM and CDR2 ANQGSEA. After removal of 5 bases from V and 0 bases from J, the junction contained 3 bases not matched to a gene. The CDR3 here is CSVRTSGSSYEQYF. CDR3 sequence (DNA): TGCAGCGTTAGAACTAGCGGGAGCTCCTACGAGCAGTACTTC.

The CDR3: CASSQPPGMIQETQYF. In nucleotides, the CDR3 is TGTGCCAGCAGCCAACCCCCCGGGATGATCCAAGAGACCCAGTACTTC. This chain connects TRBV7-9 to TRBJ2-5; D is possibly TRBD2 (5 bases). There are 16 residues in the CDR3. Per the germline V gene, CDR1 is SEHNR and CDR2 is FQNEAQ (reference sequence). Between the trimmed V and J ends, which lost 5 bases and 1 base, there was a span of 17 bases.

The gene calls are TRBV7-9 and TRBJ2-2; unclear D gene. This CDR3 contains 11 residues. CDR1 SEHNR and CDR2 FQNEAQ come from the germline V gene (reference sequence). V dropped 9 bases and J dropped 1 base, with 3 bases sitting between them. The CDR3 loop is CARGNTGELFF. The CDR3 coding sequence is TGTGCCAGAGGGAACACCGGGGAGCTGTTTTTT.

This clonotype was recorded once. CDR3 coding DNA: TGTGCCAGCAGCCAAGGTTCTGGAGTAATGAACACTGAAGCTTTCTTT. The encoded protein is CASSQGSGVMNTEAFF. V and J are TRBV14 and TRBJ1-1; D is ambiguous. Trimming removed 1 base at V and 0 bases at J, with 12 bases between. The CDR3 is made up of 16 amino acids. CDR1 SGHDN and CDR2 FVKESK come from the germline V gene.

This clonotype turned up a few times. The chain links TRBV14 to TRBJ1-3; possible D gene TRBD1, 5 bases. The CDR3 covers 17 residues. Trimming removed 0 bases from V and 4 bases from J, with 16 bases in between. Germline-derived CDR1 and CDR2 are SGHDN and FVKESK. CDR3 sequence: CASSQDPVRGGGNTIYF. The DNA for the CDR3 is TGTGCCAGCAGCCAAGATCCTGTACGGGGCGGAGGAAACACCATATATTTT. Complete variable domain (other parts from reference TRBV14 and TRBJ1-3): EAGVTQFPSHSVIEKGQTVTLRCDPISGHDNLYWYRRVMGKEIKFLLHFVKESKQDESGMPNNRFLAERTGGTYSTLKVQPAELEDSGVYFCASSQDPVRGGGNTIYFGEGSWLTVV.

The chain couples TRBV12-3 or TRBV12-4 to TRBJ1-1; D remains ambiguous. This CDR3 comprises 14 residues. The V end was cut by 2 bases, the J end by 0 bases, with 7 bases between. The CDR3 coding sequence is TGTGCCAGCAGTTTATACGATTTGAACACTGAAGCTTTCTTT. It encodes CASSLYDLNTEAFF.

Of note for this clonotype: A much larger clone lies one base from this, so it may be a read error. The rearrangement uses TRBV12-3 or TRBV12-4 and TRBJ2-7; D unresolved. The CDR3 has 11 amino acids. The V end lost 3 bases, the J end lost 6 bases, and 6 bases lay between the germline ends. The DNA for the CDR3 is TGTGCCAGCAGTTTTACCGCCGAGCAGTACTTC. Translation gives CASSFTAEQYF.

The chain has TRBV25-1 and TRBJ2-7; 8 bases map to TRBD1. The CDR3 loop spans 18 amino acids. The junction had 16 bases not matched to a gene; V was cut back by 3 bases and J by 3 bases. Germline CDR1 is MGHDK and CDR2 is SYGVNS. This chain's CDR3 is CASSELSGQANLYYEQYF. CDR3 DNA sequence: TGTGCCAGCAGTGAGCTGTCGGGACAGGCCAATCTCTACTACGAGCAGTACTTC.

The chain is built from TRBV12-3 or TRBV12-4 and TRBJ2-7; D may be TRBD1 (5 bases). The V and J ends lost 7 bases and 5 bases respectively, with 15 bases between them. The CDR3 is made up of 13 amino acids. The CDR3 region is CASMGPGWHEQYF. DNA of the CDR3: TGTGCCAGCATGGGGCCAGGGTGGCACGAGCAGTACTTC.

The V call is TRBV7-2, the J call TRBJ1-6, with 7 positions matching TRBD1. Germline CDR1 reads SGHTA; CDR2 reads FQGNSA. This CDR3 region has 14 residues. Here the CDR3 DNA reads TGTGCTAGACCCTTGGGGACAGCAGCGGCACCCCTCCACTTT. Protein: CARPLGTAAAPLHF. The full variable domain, rest sourced from reference TRBV7-2 and TRBJ1-6, is GAGVSQSPSNKVTEKGKDVELRCDPISGHTALYWYRQSLGQGLEFLIYFQGNSAPDKSGLPSDRFSAERTGGSVSTLTIQRTQQEDSAVYLCARPLGTAAAPLHFGNGTRLTVT.

About this clonotype itself: Germline is not matched at one junction end, which may reflect a read error. This chain joins TRBV5-1 and TRBJ2-5; 15 positions match TRBD2. CDR3 size: 16 residues. Germline CDR1 is SGHRS and CDR2 is YFSETQ. CDR3: CASSLGLAGGPETQYF. CDR3 in DNA: TGTGCCAGCAGCTTAGGACTAGCGGGAGGGCCGGAGACCCAGTACTTC. Full variable domain (remainder filled in from reference TRBV5-1 and TRBJ2-5): KAGVTQTPRYLIKTRGQQVTLSCSPISGHRSVSWYQQTPGQGLQFLFEYFSETQRNKGNFPGRFSGRQFSNSRSEMNVSTLELGDSALYLCASSLGLAGGPETQYFGPGTRLLVL.

This clonotype occurred once. CDR3 sequence reads: CASSLGLCGSYEQYF. The CDR3 DNA is TGTGCCAGCAGCTTAGGTCTATGCGGGAGTTACGAGCAGTACTTC. V is TRBV7-9 and J is TRBJ2-7, with 7 bases matching TRBD2. The CDR3 contains 15 residues. Germline V gene data show CDR1 as SEHNR and CDR2 as FQNEAQ (reference sequence). Trimming removed 1 base from V and 4 bases from J; junction bases left unmatched: 7.

Regarding this clonotype: Since a much larger clone is just one base distant, this may be a read error. The rearrangement links TRBV29-1 to TRBJ1-2; no clear D. CDR3 length: 12 residues. Trimming shortened V by 7 bases and J by 10 bases, and 19 bases separated the two germline ends. Looked up from germline, CDR1 is SQVTM and CDR2 is ANQGSEA. The CDR3 protein is CSALGGPPPYTF. The DNA of the CDR3 is TGCAGCGCCCTTGGAGGTCCCCCACCCTACACCTTC. The full variable domain, rest sourced from reference TRBV29-1 and TRBJ1-2, is SAVISQKPSRDICQRGTSLTIQCQVDSQVTMMFWYRQQPGQSLTLIATANQGSEATYESGFVIDKFPISRPNLTFSTLTVSNMSPEDSSIYLCSALGGPPPYTFGSGTRLTVV.

Details on this clonotype: A junction boundary mismatches the germline segment, possibly from a read error. This chain uses TRBV29-1 with TRBJ1-2; tentative D call: TRBD1 (6 bases). The CDR3 is made up of 12 amino acids. Germline CDR1 SQVTM, CDR2 ANQGSEA. Written as DNA, the CDR3 is TGCAGCGTCGGGACAACCGTCTATGGTTACACCTTC. Its translation: CSVGTTVYGYTF. Using reference TRBV29-1 and TRBJ1-2 for the parts outside the CDR3, the full variable domain is SAVISQKPSRDICQRGTSLTIQCQVDSQVTMMFWYRQQPGQSLTLIATANQGSEATYESGFVIDKFPISRPNLTFSTLTVSNMSPEDSSIYLCSVGTTVYGYTFGSGTRLTVV.

This clonotype was observed once. This could be a read error, since a much larger clone is one nucleotide away. The V gene is TRBV15, the J gene TRBJ2-7, with 11 bases aligning to TRBD1. CDR3 size: 14 residues. Germline CDR1 and CDR2: LNHNV and YYDKDF (reference sequence). Here the CDR3 DNA reads TGTGCCACCAGCCCGGACAGGGGGCGATACGGGCAGTACTTC. The encoded protein is CATSPDRGRYGQYF.

This clonotype was counted ten times or more. The rearrangement uses TRBV2 and TRBJ1-4, with TRBD1 identical over 8 bases. Germline V gene lookup returns CDR1 SNHLY and CDR2 FYNNEI. V dropped 7 bases and J dropped 1; count of bases not matched to a gene: 2. The CDR3 loop spans 14 amino acids. Here the CDR3 DNA reads TGTGCCAGCATTGGACAGGGAACTAATGAAAAACTGTTTTTT. Residues: CASIGQGTNEKLFF.

The rearrangement joins TRBV7-9 to TRBJ1-1; D is uncertain. The CDR3 has 14 amino acids. V lost 5 bases and J lost 6, with 16 bases in between. Germline values: CDR1 SEHNR, CDR2 FQNEAQ (reference sequence). Written as DNA, the CDR3 is TGTGCCAGCAGCCCACTTTTGATGAGCCCTGAAGCTTTCTTT. Residues: CASSPLLMSPEAFF.

In the case of this clonotype: A junction boundary mismatches the germline segment, possibly from a read error. The chain employs TRBV7-9 and TRBJ1-2; D is unclear. The CDR3 covers 11 residues. CDR1 and CDR2 (germline): SEHNR, FQNEAQ (reference sequence). The CDR3 region has the DNA TGTGCCAGCAGTTTTGGGTATGGCTACGCCTTC. Protein: CASSFGYGYAF.